The 20 T cell receptor beta chains below all came from one sample that was sequenced in a study of blood T cell repertoires in COVID-19. Profiled with immunoSEQ multiplex PCR; TCRdb holds only in-frame clones, not every one. The table includes 85,000 to 120,000 clones, 78% detected once. Sequencing used peripheral blood. Receptors were obtained from a man in his sixties with active or convalescent COVID-19.

This clone was seen once. The chain has TRBV19 and TRBJ2-5; 7 bases align to TRBD2. There are 14 residues in the CDR3. Germline values: CDR1 LNHDA, CDR2 SQIVND (reference sequence). J gave up 4 bases and V 1 base, and 3 bases lay outside the gene matches. This chain's CDR3 is CASSIGAGVETQYF. CDR3 coding DNA: TGTGCCAGTAGTATAGGTGCGGGAGTAGAGACCCAGTACTTC.

This clone was found a few times. The CDR3 region is CASSSAGFGEQYV. CDR3 nucleotides: TGTGCCAGCAGCTCCGCGGGCTTCGGGGAGCAGTACGTC. The chain couples TRBV7-2 to TRBJ2-7, with D possibly TRBD2 on 5 matching bases. CDR3 length: 13 residues. Germline V CDR1 and CDR2: SGHTA, FQGNSA. The ends were cut back, 4 bases at V and 7 bases at J, with 14 bases in the middle.

V usage is TRBV9 and J usage is TRBJ1-1; D is unclear. Germline V gives CDR1 SGDLS, CDR2 YYNGEE. CDR3 length: 15 amino acids. Trimming cost V 0 bases and J 1 base, with 10 bases left between them. CDR3 loop: CASSVALGGNTEAFF. In nucleotides, the CDR3 is TGTGCCAGCAGCGTAGCTCTAGGCGGGAACACTGAAGCTTTCTTT. The full variable domain, with the rest looked up from reference TRBV9 and TRBJ1-1, is DSGVTQTPKHLITATGQRVTLRCSPRSGDLSVYWYQQSLDQGLQFLIQYYNGEERAKGNILERFSAQQFPDLHSELNLSSLELGDSALYFCASSVALGGNTEAFFGQGTRLTVV.

The chain carries TRBV18 and TRBJ1-1; D call uncertain. The CDR3 has 13 amino acids. V lost 3 bases and J lost 5, with 10 bases in between. Germline V CDR1 and CDR2: KGHSH, LQKENI. The CDR3 sequence: CASSPQRETEAFF. CDR3 in DNA: TGTGCCAGCTCACCTCAGAGGGAAACTGAAGCTTTCTTT.

The CDR3 DNA follows: TGTGCCACCAGCACCAAGGGGACAAGCCATGAGCAGTTCTTC. It yields the protein CATSTKGTSHEQFF. The chain combines TRBV15 with TRBJ2-1, with TRBD1 as a possible D gene (6 bases). The CDR3 extends over 14 amino acids. With 4 bases removed from V and 8 bases from J, the gap between germline ends came to 15 bases. CDR1 is LNHNV, CDR2 YYDKDF, per germline (reference sequence).

The chain recombines TRBV20-1 with TRBJ2-1; no reliable D call. V lost 6 bases, J lost 5 bases, and 8 bases lay in between. The CDR3 sequence is 11 residues long. CDR1 DFQATT and CDR2 SNEGSKA come from the germline V gene (reference sequence). The CDR3 here is CSALHDNEQFF. The CDR3 DNA is TGCAGTGCACTCCACGACAATGAGCAGTTCTTC.

The J gene is TRBJ2-2, the V gene TRBV9; D not certain. CDR1 is SGDLS, CDR2 YYNGEE, per germline. V lost 0 bases to trimming and J lost 5 bases, with 8 bases between them. The CDR3 has 14 amino acids. CDR3 bases: TGTGCCAGCAGCGTAGACCAACGGACCGGGGAGCTGTTTTTT. Protein: CASSVDQRTGELFF.

The chain combines TRBV6-1 with TRBJ1-2; D gene uncertain. Between the trimmed V and J ends, which lost 3 bases and 8 bases, there was a span of 7 bases. This CDR3 comprises 11 residues. Germline V gives CDR1 MNHNS, CDR2 SASEGT. CDR3 nucleotides: TGTGCCAGCAGTGAGAGAGGCGGCTACACCTTC. Translating it yields CASSERGGYTF.

This chain connects TRBV21-1 to TRBJ2-1; TRBD2, the table's D call, lacks a check against the DNA. TRBV21-1 is deemed a pseudogene. The CDR3 is made up of 17 amino acids. CDR3 in DNA: TGTGCCAGCAGCAAAGGAGGCTCCTCAGAAGCGAACAATGAGCAGTTCTTC. Protein product: CASSKGGSSEANNEQFF.

V usage is TRBV25-1 and J usage is TRBJ1-1; the match to TRBD1 covers 8 bases. The V and J ends lost 6 bases and 5 bases, in that order; junction bases with no gene match: 2. The CDR3 sequence is 12 residues long. Germline loops: CDR1 MGHDK, CDR2 SYGVNS. The CDR3 DNA is TGTGCCAGCAGAACAGGGGGGACTGAAGCTTTCTTT. Its protein product is CASRTGGTEAFF.

The chain carries TRBV13 and TRBJ2-7; 9 bases align to TRBD1. This CDR3 contains 13 residues. Per the germline V gene, CDR1 is PRHDT and CDR2 is FYEKMQ (reference sequence). The V segment lost 5 bases and the J segment 2 bases; nucleotides outside the gene matches: 1. The CDR3 spells CASSRTGAYEQYF. CDR3 DNA: TGTGCCAGCAGCCGGACAGGGGCCTACGAGCAGTACTTC.

This clone showed up just a few times. The chain uses TRBV29-1 and TRBJ1-1; perhaps TRBD1 as D (5 bases). The CDR3 loop spans 11 amino acids. CDR1 is SQVTM and CDR2 is ANQGSEA in the germline V gene. With 7 bases removed from V and 4 bases from J, the gap between germline ends came to 10 bases. CDR3 coding DNA: TGCAGCGGCGGGGGGGGCACTGAAGCTTTCTTT. Its translation: CSGGGGTEAFF.

This chain uses TRBV24-1 with TRBJ2-5, with 10 positions matching TRBD2. The V gene's germline CDR1 is KGHDR and CDR2 SFDVKD. V shed 7 bases, J shed 5 bases, and the junction held 3 bases outside the gene matches. CDR3 length: 13 residues. The CDR3 loop reads CATSLAGDETQYF. As DNA, the CDR3 is TGTGCCACCAGCCTAGCGGGAGATGAGACCCAGTACTTC.

This chain links TRBV14 with TRBJ1-6, with a weak D call TRBD1 (6 bases). Deletions cut 1 base from V and 11 bases from J, with 12 bases between. Germline V lookup: CDR1 SGHDN, CDR2 FVKESK. CDR3 length: 14 amino acids. CDR3 in DNA: TGTGCCAGCAGCCAAGCAAACCAGGGGACACCCCTCCACTTT. Its protein is CASSQANQGTPLHF.

The CDR3 sequence is CASSYVIQGEQFF. The CDR3 bases are TGTGCCAGCAGTTACGTCATTCAGGGTGAGCAGTTCTTC. V usage is TRBV6-5 and J usage is TRBJ2-1; perhaps TRBD1 as D (5 bases). The CDR3 consists of 13 residues. From germline, CDR1 is MNHEY and CDR2 SVGAGI. Trimming removed 2 bases from V and 9 bases from J, with 11 bases in between.

The chain recombines TRBV19 with TRBJ2-1; possible D gene TRBD2, 5 bases. The V end lost 1 base, the J end lost 9 bases, and 7 bases lay between the germline ends. The CDR3 loop spans 12 amino acids. Germline V gene sequence: CDR1 LNHDA, CDR2 SQIVND (reference sequence). The CDR3: CASSIARGEQFF. The CDR3 bases are TGTGCCAGTAGTATAGCACGGGGTGAGCAGTTCTTC.

This sequence joins TRBV30 and TRBJ1-6; 9 bases are a match to TRBD1. The CDR3 extends over 12 amino acids. Per germline, CDR1 GTSNPN and CDR2 SVGIG (reference sequence). The V and J ends lost 5 bases and 7 bases, in that order; junction bases with no gene match: 0. The CDR3 DNA sequence: TGTGCCTGGGGGACAGGGAATTCACCCCTCCACTTT. This codes for CAWGTGNSPLHF.

This rearrangement joins TRBV11-2 to TRBJ1-5; 8 nucleotides line up with TRBD1. This CDR3 is 17 amino acids long. The V segment lost 0 bases and the J segment 0 bases; nucleotides outside the gene matches: 4. CDR1 is SGHAT and CDR2 is FQNNGV in the germline V gene. Here the CDR3 reads CASSLDRDRYSNQPQHF. The CDR3 bases are TGTGCCAGCAGCTTAGATCGGGACAGGTATAGCAATCAGCCCCAGCATTTT.

V usage is TRBV18 and J usage is TRBJ2-3, with 9 bases that match TRBD2. The length of the CDR3 is 17 residues. Germline V gene data show CDR1 as KGHSH and CDR2 as LQKENI. J gave up 6 bases and V 1 base, and 11 bases lay outside the gene matches. The CDR3: CASSPRASGTSGDTQYF. The CDR3 DNA reads as TGTGCCAGCTCACCACGGGCTAGCGGGACGAGCGGGGATACGCAGTATTTT.

In the case of this clone: Other DNA sequences in this sample translate to the same CDR3. The chain carries TRBV5-4 and TRBJ1-4; D unresolved. The CDR3 runs 13 residues. The V gene lost 0 bases and the J gene lost 8 bases, with 8 bases spanning the gap. Germline CDR1 reads SGHNT; CDR2 reads YYREEE (reference sequence). CDR3 DNA: TGTGCCAGCAGCTTGGGGACTTCGGAAAAACTGTTTTTT. The encoded protein is CASSLGTSEKLFF.